This section outlines one T cell receptor (beta chain) sequence together with its context. Method: immunoSEQ multiplex PCR; TCRdb's copy keeps in-frame clones and lacks some. The sample has roughly 250,000 clones, 80% to 90% seen once. The sample comes from a study of blood T cell repertoires in COVID-19. V shed 0 bases and J shed 5 bases, with 10 bases lying between them. Per the germline V gene, CDR1 is SEHNR and CDR2 is FQNEAQ (reference sequence). The CDR3 loop spans 14 amino acids. The clonotype comes from a woman under 40 who had recovered from COVID-19. J is TRBJ1-1 and V is TRBV7-9; no clear D. Material: PBMCs or T cells enriched from blood (not recorded which). CDR3 sequence reads: CASSLAGGNTEAFF. As DNA, the CDR3 is TGTGCCAGCAGCTTAGCGGGCGGGAATACTGAAGCTTTCTTT.